The present TCR beta chain was sequenced within a study of T cell repertoires in cytomegalovirus infection. On the study more broadly: In public TCR beta signatures, there were indications of both CMV infection and matching HLA type.

The study, taken as a whole, reports: Of the TCR beta families, the public ones yielded a cumulative frequency that identified carriers of CMV plus the relevant HLA. CMV-specific TCR beta clonotypes restricted by HLA-C dominated the ex vivo response.

As concerns this clonotype: No antigen is known for it.

This CDR3 has 14 residues. CDR1 and CDR2 (germline): LNHNV, YYDKDF (reference sequence). Trimming took 5 bases from V and 3 from J, leaving 11 bases between them. A single record per CDR3 protein comes from TCRdb applying MiXCR to the reads. The sample shows 600,000 to 800,000 distinct CDR3 sequences, about 24% of them seen only once. The rearrangement joins TRBV15 to TRBJ1-3, with a possible D match to TRBD1 (6 bases). The sequence was obtained from a human donor in good health (CMV status not recorded). Some clones in this sample may be carry-over from other donors' samples. Sequenced sample: CD8+ T cells from PBMCs. CDR3 nucleotide sequence: TGTGCCACCAGCCCTCAGGGGTATGGAAACACCATATATTTT. Translating gives CATSPQGYGNTIYF.